The 29 T cell receptor beta chains in this list originate from one sample, sequenced in a study of tumor-infiltrating lymphocytes in primary liver carcinoma. Reverse transcription of around 500 ng total RNA with a constant-region primer produced TCR beta cDNA. TCR beta libraries came from three nested multiplex PCR rounds using slightly modified ARM-PCR. Use of TRBV1-TRBV30 forward primers with a C-beta reverse primer characterized the first two PCR rounds, which lasted roughly 9 cycles each. TCRdb passed the multiplex PCR reads through MiXCR, listing each CDR3 protein once. The data hold almost 45,000 distinct CDR3 sequences, with roughly 77% observed a single time. Co-extracting RNA and DNA was done with roughly 17-32 mg of unsorted bulk tissue as input. Sample: tumor-adjacent normal liver tissue. These receptors all come from a woman aged 25 to 39 with primary liver carcinoma and hepatitis B virus infection.

V is TRBV5-4 and J is TRBJ2-1, with 8 bases identical to TRBD1. Germline CDR1 SGHNT, CDR2 YYREEE (reference sequence). The trim removed 7 bases at V and 6 bases at J, leaving 12 bases unmatched. The CDR3 runs to 15 residues. DNA for the CDR3: TGTGCCAGCGGCCCCTGGACAGGGAAAGTCAATGAGCAGTTCTTC. It codes for CASGPWTGKVNEQFF. Full variable domain (remainder filled in from reference TRBV5-4 and TRBJ2-1): ETGVTQSPTHLIKTRGQQVTLRCSSQSGHNTVSWYQQALGQGPQFIFQYYREEENGRGNFPPRFSGLQFPNYSSELNVNALELDDSALYLCASGPWTGKVNEQFFGPGTRLTVL.

The V call is TRBV28, the J call TRBJ1-2; possibly TRBD1 for D (5 bases). The CDR3 covers 17 residues. Germline-derived CDR1 and CDR2 are MDHEN and SYDVKM. V was trimmed by 5 bases and J by 4 bases, leaving 23 bases between them. CDR3 nucleotide sequence: TGTGCCAGCAGTCTCGGCAGGCAGGGAGGACGAGTCTATGGCTACACCTTC. As protein: CASSLGRQGGRVYGYTF.

Note on this clonotype: Sequence at one end of the junction differs from germline and may be a read error. Written as DNA, the CDR3 is TGCGCCAGCAGCCAAGATAAAGGGGGGATCTACAATAAGCAGTTCTTC. As protein: CASSQDKGGIYNKQFF. The rearrangement joins TRBV4-3 to TRBJ2-1, with D tentatively TRBD1 or TRBD2 (6 bases each). The CDR3 totals 16 residues. CDR1 and CDR2 from the germline V gene are LGHNA and YSLEER.

In the case of this clonotype: This sequence may be a read error, since a much larger clone differs from it by one base. J is TRBJ2-3 and V is TRBV28, with D tentatively TRBD1 (6 bases). There are 16 residues in the CDR3. The V gene's germline CDR1 is MDHEN and CDR2 SYDVKM. The CDR3, as DNA: TGTGCCAGCAGCAACCAGGGGACGGCTAGCATAGATACGCAGTATTTT. Translation gives CASSNQGTASIDTQYF.

About this clonotype: The conserved phenylalanine or tryptophan normally closing the CDR3 is absent here, so this likely arose from a read error. The rearrangement links TRBV4-2 to TRBJ1-6; TRBD1 is a possible D gene (5 bases). The germline V gene encodes CDR1 LGHNA and CDR2 YNFKEQ. The CDR3 totals 15 residues. CDR3 amino acids: CANSHLWGGNSPLHI. Written as DNA, the CDR3 is TGTGCCAACAGCCACCTTTGGGGCGGTAATTCACCCCTCCACATT.

On this clonotype: A much larger clone lies one base from this, so it may be a read error. CDR3 in amino acids: CASSQTGVVKNIQYF. The CDR3 DNA is TGCGCCAGCAGCCAAACTGGCGTAGTGAAAAACATTCAGTACTTC. This sequence joins TRBV5-1 and TRBJ2-4; D gene ambiguous. V was shortened by 4 bases and J by 4 bases, with 15 bases between the two germline ends. The CDR3 spans 15 residues. Germline V lookup: CDR1 SGHRS, CDR2 YFSETQ.

Note on this clonotype: An end of the junction does not agree with germline; a read error may underlie this. The chain employs TRBV10-3 and TRBJ2-1, with D unclear. The CDR3 contains 14 residues. CDR1 ENHRY and CDR2 SYGVKD come from the germline V gene. CDR3 DNA: TGTGCCATCAGTGAGGGCAAGGCCTTGAATGAGCAGTCCTTC. This encodes CAISEGKALNEQSF.

Details on this clonotype: The conserved closing phenylalanine or tryptophan is absent in this CDR3, likely reflecting a read error. The chain employs TRBV5-5 and TRBJ2-1; D is possibly TRBD1 (5 bases). V was shortened by 4 bases and J by 4 bases, with 9 bases between the two germline ends. This CDR3 comprises 13 residues. Germline CDR1 SGHKS, CDR2 YYEKEE (reference sequence). The CDR3 nucleotides are TGTGCCAGCAGCCAGGGCGCATACAATGAGCAGTTCTTA. It yields the protein CASSQGAYNEQFL.

This rearrangement joins TRBV4-1 to TRBJ2-1; 7 nucleotides align to TRBD2. The CDR3 covers 18 residues. CDR1 and CDR2 from the germline V gene are MGHRA and YSYEKL. The CDR3 reads CTSSQDTLLSAGDNEQFF. In DNA, the CDR3 is TGCACTAGCAGCCAAGACACCCTTCTTTCGGCGGGGGACAATGAGCAGTTCTTC.

V and J are TRBV11-2 and TRBJ2-4; D is unresolved. The germline CDR1 and CDR2 sequences are SGHAT and FQNNGV. Trimming took off 11 bases at V and 11 bases at J, with 16 bases between the two ends. This CDR3 comprises 11 residues. The CDR3 loop reads CAGTPAFVQYF. The CDR3 DNA reads TGTGCCGGCACCCCAGCTTTCGTTCAGTACTTC.

A note on this clonotype: Likely a read error: the CDR3 ends without its conserved phenylalanine or tryptophan. The chain employs TRBV2 and TRBJ1-5; possibly TRBD1 for D (5 bases). Germline CDR1 and CDR2: SNHLY and FYNNEI. This CDR3 is 13 amino acids long. V was trimmed by 10 bases and J by 0 bases, leaving 10 bases between them. Here the CDR3 DNA reads TGTGCCATCCGGGACTTTAGCAATCAGCCCCAGCATTCT. Protein product: CAIRDFSNQPQHS.

This clonotype has at least ten counts. This sequence joins TRBV28 and TRBJ2-7, with 11 bases lining up with TRBD2. CDR3 length: 16 residues. Germline V gene data show CDR1 as MDHEN and CDR2 as SYDVKM. Unmatched junction bases numbered 7, after V lost 5 bases and J lost 1 base. CDR3 sequence: CASSLARLAGSYEQYF. In DNA form, the CDR3 reads TGTGCCAGCAGTCTAGCCCGACTAGCGGGATCCTACGAGCAGTACTTC.

To note about this clonotype: No conserved phenylalanine or tryptophan ends this CDR3, so it is likely a read error. The CDR3 spells CASTQRGAGGYTL. Written as DNA, the CDR3 is TGTGCCAGCACTCAGAGGGGGGCTGGGGGCTACACCCTC. The chain is built from TRBV11-2 and TRBJ1-2; TRBD1 is a possible D gene (6 bases). The ends were cut back, 7 bases at V and 8 bases at J, with 17 bases in the middle. In germline, CDR1 is SGHAT, CDR2 FQNNGV. The CDR3 is made up of 13 amino acids.

The CDR3 sequence: CSFVPWGGGYTF. The CDR3 nucleotides are TGCAGCTTTGTACCTTGGGGCGGCGGCTACACCTTC. The chain has TRBV29-1 and TRBJ1-2; D might be TRBD1 (5 bases). Germline V gives CDR1 SQVTM, CDR2 ANQGSEA. Between the trimmed V and J ends, which lost 8 bases and 8 bases, there was a span of 18 bases. The CDR3 is made up of 12 amino acids.

The chain uses TRBV12-3 or TRBV12-4 and TRBJ2-1; 10 bases line up with TRBD2. The J segment lost 1 base and the V segment lost 8 bases, leaving 8 bases of the junction unmatched. This CDR3 comprises 16 residues. This CDR3 is CASWRTSGRSYNEQFF. In DNA, the CDR3 is TGTGCCAGCTGGAGGACTAGCGGTAGATCCTACAATGAGCAGTTCTTC.

Details on this clonotype: This could be a read error, since a much larger clone is one nucleotide away. V and J are TRBV7-3 and TRBJ2-7, with a weak D call TRBD2 (5 bases). CDR1 is SGHTA, CDR2 FQGTGA, per germline. This CDR3 has 13 amino acids. V shed 0 bases and J shed 5 bases, with 8 bases lying between them. CDR3 protein: CASSLTTKDEQYF. The CDR3 coding sequence is TGTGCCAGCAGCTTAACGACTAAGGACGAGCAGTACTTC.

V is TRBV11-2 and J is TRBJ2-3; D gene unclear. The V and J ends lost 5 bases and 3 bases respectively, with 18 bases between them. The CDR3 runs 16 residues. Germline CDR1 reads SGHAT; CDR2 reads FQNNGV. The CDR3 DNA reads TGTGCCAGCAGCCCGAAGAAGACGTCGAGGACAGATACGCAGTATTTT. It specifies CASSPKKTSRTDTQYF.

Regarding this clonotype: Its ends do not fully match the called genes, so a read error is possible. The J gene is TRBJ1-1, the V gene TRBV6-1; D is undetermined. Germline V gene lookup returns CDR1 MNHNS and CDR2 SASEGT. The CDR3 covers 15 residues. The CDR3 DNA is TGTGCCAGCTGTGAATTCAGGCTTTACGGTTATGAAGCTTTCTTT. This gives the protein CASCEFRLYGYEAFF.

Regarding this clonotype: Relative to the germline gene, one junction end is altered; a read error may explain this. The V gene is TRBV7-9, the J gene TRBJ2-3; 12 nucleotides align to TRBD2. CDR1 is SEHNR and CDR2 is FQNEAQ in the germline V gene (reference sequence). This CDR3 has 14 residues. For the CDR3, the DNA is TGTGCCAACAGCTCTAGCGGGAGGGGAGGTACGCAGTACTTT. This codes for CANSSSGRGGTQYF.

This clonotype was seen at least ten times. The rearrangement joins TRBV4-1 to TRBJ1-4, with 9 nucleotides matching TRBD1. Germline CDR1 reads MGHRA; CDR2 reads YSYEKL. The CDR3 contains 16 residues. Germline trimming cut 4 bases from V and 5 bases from J; bases unmatched to any gene: 8. The CDR3 coding sequence is TGCGCCAGCAGCCCCCTGACTGGGACAGGGAATGAAAAACTGTTTTTT. As protein: CASSPLTGTGNEKLFF.

In the case of this clonotype: Relative to the germline gene, one junction end is altered; a read error may explain this. The V call is TRBV11-2, the J call TRBJ2-1; 13 bases line up with TRBD2. The CDR3 is 16 residues long. CDR1 and CDR2 (germline): SGHAT, FQNNGV. The CDR3 loop is CVSRVTSGRVGNEQFF. The CDR3 region has the DNA TGTGTCAGCAGGGTTACTAGCGGGAGGGTCGGCAACGAGCAGTTCTTC.

This chain links TRBV6-5 with TRBJ2-7; a possible D gene is TRBD2 (5 bases). The CDR3 sequence is 11 residues long. Germline V gene lookup returns CDR1 MNHEY and CDR2 SVGAGI. Trimming pared 8 bases from V and 10 bases from J, leaving 15 bases between. Here the CDR3 DNA reads TGTGCCAGCGGTGAGGAGGCCGAACAGTACTTC. It is translated as CASGEEAEQYF.

As for this clonotype: Germline is not matched at one junction end, which may reflect a read error. V usage is TRBV12-3 or TRBV12-4 and J usage is TRBJ2-7; D not certain. The CDR3 has 13 residues. CDR3 DNA sequence: TGTACCAGCAGCCAATTTGGGTACGGCAAGCAGTACTTC. Translation gives CTSSQFGYGKQYF.

About this clonotype: A junction end diverges from the germline sequence, so it may reflect a read error. The V gene is TRBV12-3 or TRBV12-4, the J gene TRBJ2-2, with a tentative D call TRBD2 (5 bases). The CDR3 runs to 15 residues. CDR3 in amino acids: CAGRVWNTNTGELIF. CDR3 sequence (DNA): TGTGCAGGCCGGGTGTGGAACACGAACACCGGGGAGCTGATTTTT.

The rearrangement uses TRBV11-3 and TRBJ1-5; 9 bases are a match to TRBD1. The DNA end is more similar to TRBJ2-3, so the J call may be wrong. The germline CDR1 and CDR2 sequences are SGHNT and YENEEA. The CDR3 has 16 amino acids. In DNA, the CDR3 is TGTGCCAGCAGCTATACAGGGGGCTATATCAATCGGCCCCAGTATTTT. This translates into CASSYTGGYINRPQYF.

About this clonotype: A read error may be the cause here, since a much bigger clone is one base away. The V call is TRBV11-3, the J call TRBJ2-1, with unresolved D. The CDR3 spans 14 residues. V lost 0 bases and J lost 8, with 11 bases in between. CDR1 is SGHNT, CDR2 YENEEA, per germline. The CDR3 coding sequence is TGTGCCAGCAGCTTAGACGTCTCGAAGGATGAGCAGTTCTTC. It encodes CASSLDVSKDEQFF.

A word on this clonotype: The junction shows a germline mismatch at one end, possibly a read error. The chain has TRBV4-3 and TRBJ2-3; 7 bases align to TRBD1. The germline V gene has CDR1 LGHNA and CDR2 YSLEER. The CDR3 length is 15 residues. The CDR3 is CSSSAREQGPDTRYF. CDR3 bases: TGCTCCAGCAGTGCCCGGGAACAGGGGCCAGATACGCGGTATTTT.

This clonotype showed up just once. The chain has TRBV11-2 and TRBJ1-1; no clear D. Trimming removed 10 bases from V and 10 bases from J, with 13 bases in between. CDR3 size: 10 residues. Germline loops: CDR1 SGHAT, CDR2 FQNNGV. The CDR3 DNA is TGTGCCAACTACCAGATTAGAGCTTTCTTT. Amino acids: CANYQIRAFF.

Comment on this clonotype: It is likely a read error, because the conserved phenylalanine at the end of the CDR3 is missing. The genes are TRBV4-3 and TRBJ2-1; D is unresolved. CDR1 and CDR2 from the germline V gene are LGHNA and YSLEER. Trimming took off 6 bases at V and 6 bases at J, with 15 bases between the two ends. This CDR3 spans 14 amino acids. In nucleotides, the CDR3 is TGCGCCAGCAGAGACACAGAGTTGGTCAATGAGCAGTTCTTA. Amino acids: CASRDTELVNEQFL.